This T cell receptor (beta chain) is drawn from a study of CD8 T cells in ankylosing spondylitis. The germline V gene has CDR1 SGDLS and CDR2 YYNGEE. The V gene lost 3 bases and the J gene lost 3 bases, with 15 bases spanning the gap. The CDR3 is made up of 16 amino acids. This clonotype was detected ten times or more. Its antigen is still unknown. Study observations and caveats: A TCR beta motif made of about eight highly homologous variants seemed typical of ankylosing spondylitis blood.

MiXCR was run by TCRdb on the 5' RACE reads, yielding one entry per CDR3 protein. The sample carries roughly 300,000 distinct CDR3 sequences, 8% recorded once. The clonotype originates from a male donor with ankylosing spondylitis. V gene TRBV9 combines with J gene TRBJ2-2, with D perhaps being TRBD1 or TRBD2 (5 bases each). The sample comprised blood, either unsorted or a sorted T cell fraction (not recorded which). The CDR3 DNA is TGTGCCAGCAGCGCCCCCGGGACCCATTACACCGGGGAGCTGTTTTTT. Protein product: CASSAPGTHYTGELFF.